This TCR beta chain comes out of a study of blood T cell repertoires in COVID-19. Sequenced by immunoSEQ multiplex PCR; TCRdb stores in-frame clones only, minus some. The sample consists of over 95,000 clones, about four fifths of them appearing once. This TCR was sampled from a human donor in a cohort sampled during active COVID-19. Sequencing was performed on peripheral blood.

The CDR3 sequence is CASSLTTGGAYEQYF. The CDR3 DNA reads TGTGCCAGCAGTTTGACGACCGGGGGGGCCTACGAGCAGTACTTC. The rearrangement joins TRBV6-5 to TRBJ2-7; 8 bases agree with TRBD2. The CDR3 totals 15 residues. The V segment lost 4 bases and the J segment 2 bases; nucleotides outside the gene matches: 7. CDR1 and CDR2 (germline): MNHEY, SVGAGI.